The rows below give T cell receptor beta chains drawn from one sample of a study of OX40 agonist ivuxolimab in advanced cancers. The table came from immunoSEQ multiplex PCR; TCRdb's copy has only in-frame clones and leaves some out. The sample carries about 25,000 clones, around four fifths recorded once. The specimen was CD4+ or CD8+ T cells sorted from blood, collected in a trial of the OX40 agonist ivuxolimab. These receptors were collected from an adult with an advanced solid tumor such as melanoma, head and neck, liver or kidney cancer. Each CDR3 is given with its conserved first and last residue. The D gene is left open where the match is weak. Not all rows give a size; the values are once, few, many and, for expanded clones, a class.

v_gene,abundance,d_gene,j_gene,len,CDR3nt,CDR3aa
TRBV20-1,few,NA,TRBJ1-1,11,TGCAGTGCTCCACTCAACACTGAAGCTTTCTTT,CSAPLNTEAFF
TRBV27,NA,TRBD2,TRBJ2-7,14,TGTGCCAGCAGATCGTGGACTAGCGGCTACGAGCAGTACTTC,CASRSWTSGYEQYF
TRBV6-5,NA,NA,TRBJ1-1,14,TGTGCCAGCAGTTACACGGGTACGGGCACTGAAGCTTTCTTT,CASSYTGTGTEAFF
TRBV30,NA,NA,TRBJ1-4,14,TGTGCCTGGAGTGTGGGTCGGAGTGGGGAAAAACTGTTTTTT,CAWSVGRSGEKLFF
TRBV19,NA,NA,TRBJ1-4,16,TGTGCCAGTAGAGGGTTGAAGACACCCCGAGGGGAAAAACTGTTTTTT,CASRGLKTPRGEKLFF
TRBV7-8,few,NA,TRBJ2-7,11,TGTGCCAGCAGCTTAACAACCGAGCAGTACTTC,CASSLTTEQYF
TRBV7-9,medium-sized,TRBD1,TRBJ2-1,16,TGTGCCAGCAGCCGAGGAGGACAGGGAAGCCACAATGAGCAGTTCTTC,CASSRGGQGSHNEQFF
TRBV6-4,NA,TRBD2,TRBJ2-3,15,TGTGCCAGCAGTGACGCAGCGGGAGGGTCGGATACGCAGTATTTT,CASSDAAGGSDTQYF
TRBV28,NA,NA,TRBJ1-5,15,TGTGCCAGCAGTTTCCTACACAGGGAAAATCAGCCCCAGCATTTT,CASSFLHRENQPQHF
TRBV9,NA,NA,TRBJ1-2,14,TGTGCCAGCAGCCCCCCGGGGGGTCGATATGGCTACACCTTC,CASSPPGGRYGYTF
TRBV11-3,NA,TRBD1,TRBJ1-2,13,TGTGCCAGCAGCCCAGGGGGAGTAGACGGCTACACCTTC,CASSPGGVDGYTF
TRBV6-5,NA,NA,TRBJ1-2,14,TGTGCCAGCAGTTACTCGGGCGGGAACTATGGCTACACCTTC,CASSYSGGNYGYTF
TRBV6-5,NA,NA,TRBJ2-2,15,TGTGCCAGCAAGGCCGGGGCAGGGGATACCGGGGAGCTGTTTTTT,CASKAGAGDTGELFF
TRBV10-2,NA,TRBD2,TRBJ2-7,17,TGCGCCAGCAGCGAGTCCCTCTTTAGCGGGAGTTCCTACGAGCAGTACTTC,CASSESLFSGSSYEQYF
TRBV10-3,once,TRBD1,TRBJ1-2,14,TGTGCCATCAGTGAGTCGGACAGGAACTATGGCTACACCTTC,CAISESDRNYGYTF
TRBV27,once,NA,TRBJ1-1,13,TGTGCCAGCAGTCGACAGGTAAACACTGAAGCTTTCTTT,CASSRQVNTEAFF
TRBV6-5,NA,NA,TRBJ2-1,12,TGTGCCAGCAGTTACTCCAACAATGAGCAGTTCTTC,CASSYSNNEQFF
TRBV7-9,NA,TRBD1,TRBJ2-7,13,TGTGCCAGCAGCCCTCCAGGGGGTTACGAGCAGTACTTC,CASSPPGGYEQYF
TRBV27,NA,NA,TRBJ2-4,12,TGTGCCAGCAGTTTGGACCGAAACATTCAGTACTTC,CASSLDRNIQYF
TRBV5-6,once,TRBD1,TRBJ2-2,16,TGTGCCAGCAGCTTGGGACAGGGCCTGAACACCGGGGAGCTGTTTTTT,CASSLGQGLNTGELFF
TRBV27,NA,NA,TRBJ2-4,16,TGTGCCAGCAGTTTCGAGAGTAGAGGGGCCAAAAACATTCAGTACTTC,CASSFESRGAKNIQYF
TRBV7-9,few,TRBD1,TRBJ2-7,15,TGTGCCAGCAGCCTGGACAGGGAGGATCCCTACGAGCAGTACTTC,CASSLDREDPYEQYF
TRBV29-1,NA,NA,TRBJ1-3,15,TGCAGCGTCGGGATCTGGGGTCTTTCTGGAAACACCATATATTTT,CSVGIWGLSGNTIYF
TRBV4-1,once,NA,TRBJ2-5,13,TGCGCCAGCAGCCAAAGGGTCGCGGAGACCCAGTACTTC,CASSQRVAETQYF
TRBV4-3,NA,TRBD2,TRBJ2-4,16,TGCGCCAGCAGCCAAGAGAGGACTCTAGCGGGAAACATTCAGTACTTC,CASSQERTLAGNIQYF
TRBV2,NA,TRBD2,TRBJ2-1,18,TGTGCCAGCAGTGAAGCGCCCCTGACTAGCGGGGGGAGCCATGAGCAGTTCTTC,CASSEAPLTSGGSHEQFF
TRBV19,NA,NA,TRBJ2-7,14,TGTGCCAGTAGTATGGGACACATCCAGTACGAGCAGTACTTC,CASSMGHIQYEQYF
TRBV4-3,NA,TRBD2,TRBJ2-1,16,TGCGCCAGCAGCCAAGATGCGGGAGGGTCCTACAATGAGCAGTTCTTC,CASSQDAGGSYNEQFF
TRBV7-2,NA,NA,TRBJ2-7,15,TGTGCCAGCAGCTTAGCATGGGGACGGCCCTACGAGCAGTACTTC,CASSLAWGRPYEQYF
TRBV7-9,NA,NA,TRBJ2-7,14,TGTGCCAGCAGCTTAGTAGAGAATGGCTACGAGCAGTACTTC,CASSLVENGYEQYF
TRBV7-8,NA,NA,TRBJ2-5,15,TGTGCCAGCAGACACAAGGCCGTGGAGGGGGAGACCCAGTACTTC,CASRHKAVEGETQYF
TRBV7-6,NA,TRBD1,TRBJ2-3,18,TGTGCCAGCAGCTTAGTACCTGAGGGGGCGATGAGGACAGATACGCAGTATTTT,CASSLVPEGAMRTDTQYF
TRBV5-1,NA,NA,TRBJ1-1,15,TGCGCCAGCAGCTCCACTGACGTAGCGAACACTGAAGCTTTCTTT,CASSSTDVANTEAFF
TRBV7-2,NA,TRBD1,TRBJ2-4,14,TGTGCCAGCAGCCTACAGGGGGCGGGGAACATTCAGTACTTC,CASSLQGAGNIQYF
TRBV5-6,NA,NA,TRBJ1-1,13,TGTGCCAGCAGGGAGACGGCGAACACTGAAGCTTTCTTT,CASRETANTEAFF
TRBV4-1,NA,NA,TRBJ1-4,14,TGCGCCAGCAGCCTCGGACAGTCTAATGAAAAACTGTTTTTT,CASSLGQSNEKLFF
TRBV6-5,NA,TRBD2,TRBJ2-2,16,TGTGCCAGCAGTTACCCACAGCGGGGGGGCCCCGGGGAGCTGTTTTTT,CASSYPQRGGPGELFF
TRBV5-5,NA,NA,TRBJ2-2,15,TGTGCCAGCAGCTTGGCCGCGGGGAACACCGGGGAGCTGTTTTTT,CASSLAAGNTGELFF
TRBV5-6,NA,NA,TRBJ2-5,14,TGTGCCAGCAGCCCCGGACAGATCCAAGAGACCCAGTACTTC,CASSPGQIQETQYF
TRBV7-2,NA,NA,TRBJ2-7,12,TGTGCCAGCAGCTACCGACCCAGCGAGCAGTACTTC,CASSYRPSEQYF
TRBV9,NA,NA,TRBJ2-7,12,TGTGCCAGCAGCCCCTCAGGCTACGAGCAGTACTTC,CASSPSGYEQYF
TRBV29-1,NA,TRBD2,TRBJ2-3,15,TGCAGCGTTGTAGCGGGGGACCCGCGCCCGAATACGCAGTATTTT,CSVVAGDPRPNTQYF